A single sample is the source of the 30 T cell receptor beta chains below, sequenced in a study of shared clonotypes between healthy human individuals. Produced via immunoSEQ multiplex PCR; TCRdb's table is partial and in-frame only. The data show more than 2 million clones, about 94% seen once. The sequencing input was naive CD4+ T cells sorted from blood. As to subset: CD45RA+ positively selected. These TCRs come from a man aged 18 to 29 in good health.

This clone was counted a single time. The chain joins TRBV5-6 to TRBJ1-1, with 7 nucleotides matching TRBD1. The CDR3 length is 16 residues. Trimming removed 0 bases from V and 1 base from J; junction bases left unmatched: 6. Germline loops: CDR1 SGHDT, CDR2 YYEEEE. The chain's CDR3 is CASSLERQGGNTEAFF. Here the CDR3 DNA reads TGTGCCAGCAGCTTGGAGAGACAGGGAGGGAACACTGAAGCTTTCTTT.

The V call is TRBV25-1, the J call TRBJ1-2, with 7 bases lining up with TRBD1. CDR3 length: 13 amino acids. The J segment lost 8 bases and the V segment lost 4 bases, leaving 7 bases of the junction unmatched. CDR1 and CDR2 from the germline V gene are MGHDK and SYGVNS. The CDR3 bases are TGTGCCAGCAGTGCCCCACAGGGGTGGGGCTACACCTTC. Translation: CASSAPQGWGYTF.

The J gene is TRBJ2-1, the V gene TRBV18, with 8 bases matching TRBD1. The CDR3 loop spans 14 amino acids. V dropped 3 bases and J dropped 7; count of bases not matched to a gene: 5. Germline V gene lookup returns CDR1 KGHSH and CDR2 LQKENI. In nucleotides, the CDR3 is TGTGCCAGCTCACCCACAGGGGGTTCAAATGAGCAGTTCTTC. This sequence encodes CASSPTGGSNEQFF.

The chain couples TRBV4-1 to TRBJ1-5; TRBD1 might be the D (6 bases). V lost 2 bases to trimming and J lost 4 bases, with 12 bases between them. The CDR3 is 15 residues long. Germline V lookup: CDR1 MGHRA, CDR2 YSYEKL. Written as DNA, the CDR3 is TGCGCCAGCAGCCAAATGGGGCAGGGGAATCAGCCCCAGCATTTT. Amino acid sequence: CASSQMGQGNQPQHF.

This chain uses TRBV2 with TRBJ2-7; D call uncertain. CDR3 length: 12 residues. The V gene's germline CDR1 is SNHLY and CDR2 FYNNEI. Trimming pared 9 bases from V and 2 bases from J, leaving 11 bases between. In DNA form, the CDR3 reads TGTGCCAGTACAGTTACAACCTACGAGCAGTACTTC. Its translation is CASTVTTYEQYF.

CDR3 in DNA: TGTGCCAGCAGCCAACCTGACAGTTACGCTGGAAACACCATATATTTT. Its translation: CASSQPDSYAGNTIYF. The gene calls are TRBV16 and TRBJ1-3; D possibly corresponds to TRBD1 (5 bases). The CDR3 has 16 residues. V was clipped by 2 bases and J by 2 bases, with 13 bases between them. Germline-derived CDR1 and CDR2 are KGHSY and FQNENV.

As to this clone: Other DNA sequences in this specimen translate into the identical CDR3. The rearrangement uses TRBV9 and TRBJ2-3; D call uncertain. The germline V gene encodes CDR1 SGDLS and CDR2 YYNGEE. This CDR3 has 12 amino acids. V was clipped by 0 bases and J by 6 bases, with 5 bases between them. In DNA form, the CDR3 reads TGTGCCAGCAGCGTAGGAGCGGATACGCAGTATTTT. This sequence encodes CASSVGADTQYF.

This rearrangement joins TRBV2 to TRBJ2-1; 7 nucleotides align to TRBD1. With V trimmed by 2 bases and J by 6 bases, 4 bases remained unmatched. Germline CDR1 is SNHLY and CDR2 is FYNNEI. The CDR3 length is 14 residues. CDR3 residues: CASSERGQSNEQFF. The CDR3 coding sequence is TGTGCCAGCAGTGAAAGGGGACAGAGCAATGAGCAGTTCTTC.

Only one count was recorded for this clone. The V call is TRBV11-2, the J call TRBJ2-3; 11 positions agree with TRBD2. The CDR3 has 16 residues. J gave up 6 bases and V 5 bases, and 10 bases lay outside the gene matches. From germline, CDR1 is SGHAT and CDR2 FQNNGV. This chain's CDR3 is CASSHRSSGRYDTQYF. The CDR3 DNA reads as TGTGCCAGCAGCCACCGGTCTAGCGGGAGGTATGATACGCAGTATTTT.

CDR3 in DNA: TGCGCCAGCAGTTCACAGGGGGCTGGGGCCAACGTCCTGACTTTC. Translating it yields CASSSQGAGANVLTF. The chain is built from TRBV10-2 and TRBJ2-6; TRBD1 agrees at 8 bases. V was pared by 5 bases and J by 2 bases, with 2 bases of the junction left unmatched. Germline V gene data show CDR1 as WSHSY and CDR2 as SAAADI. The CDR3 contains 15 residues.

This chain joins TRBV6-5 and TRBJ2-7, with TRBD2 identical over 8 bases. This CDR3 has 14 amino acids. The V gene end was trimmed by 6 bases and the J gene end by 6 bases; junction bases not matched to a gene: 10. Germline V gives CDR1 MNHEY, CDR2 SVGAGI. CDR3: CASRRGGAPREQYF. The CDR3 DNA reads as TGTGCCAGCAGACGGGGGGGGGCGCCTCGCGAGCAGTACTTC.

The chain carries TRBV6-4 and TRBJ2-4; 10 bases map to TRBD1. The CDR3 runs to 20 residues. Per germline, CDR1 MRHNA and CDR2 SNTAGT. V was pared by 2 bases and J by 0 bases, with 13 bases of the junction left unmatched. Here the CDR3 reads CASSDVNPGTGDLAKNIQYF. The CDR3 region has the DNA TGTGCCAGCAGTGACGTTAATCCCGGGACAGGGGACCTAGCCAAAAACATTCAGTACTTC.

CDR3 bases: TGCGCCAGCAGCCAAATCCACGGCGGGGGGGCCGGGAGAGATACGCAGTATTTT. Amino acids: CASSQIHGGGAGRDTQYF. The J gene is TRBJ2-3, the V gene TRBV4-1, with 9 bases fitting TRBD2. Germline lookup yields CDR1 MGHRA and CDR2 YSYEKL. The J segment lost 5 bases and the V segment lost 2 bases, leaving 14 bases of the junction unmatched. The CDR3 extends over 18 amino acids.

The chain combines TRBV11-2 with TRBJ2-1; 10 bases match TRBD2. This CDR3 spans 15 amino acids. Unmatched junction bases numbered 14, after V lost 5 bases and J lost 13 bases. From germline, CDR1 is SGHAT and CDR2 FQNNGV. The CDR3 nucleotides are TGTGCCAGCAGCCTTCGCCTAGCGGGAGTCGTGGAACAGTTCTTC. Translation: CASSLRLAGVVEQFF.

The gene calls are TRBV9 and TRBJ1-1, with D perhaps TRBD1 (6 bases). V lost 0 bases to trimming and J lost 11 bases, with 14 bases between them. CDR1 is SGDLS and CDR2 is YYNGEE in the germline V gene. CDR3 length: 13 amino acids. This CDR3 is CASSVGVGAGAFF. The CDR3 nucleotides read TGTGCCAGCAGCGTAGGAGTGGGGGCTGGGGCTTTCTTT.

This clone was seen only once. The limits of the CDR3 on the DNA are not certain, so only TCRdb's listed CDR3 is given. The genes are TRBV12-1 and TRBJ1-5; TRBD1 is the table's D call, not checked against the DNA. TRBV12-1 corresponds to a pseudogene. Ends included, the CDR3 has 21 residues. CDR3 amino acids: CASSFAMGAGGKSYSNQPQHF.

Note on this clone: This may be a read error: a much more frequent sequence differs by one nucleotide. This same CDR3 is encoded by further DNA sequences in the sample. The chain carries TRBV27 and TRBJ2-7; no definite D call. Germline V gene sequence: CDR1 MNHEY, CDR2 SMNVEV (reference sequence). V dropped 6 bases and J dropped 3 bases, with 6 bases sitting between them. The length of the CDR3 is 11 residues. The CDR3 is CASSLGYEQYF. DNA for the CDR3: TGTGCCAGCAGCTTGGGCTACGAGCAGTACTTC.

This chain joins TRBV18 and TRBJ1-1; perhaps TRBD1 as D (6 bases). There are 13 residues in the CDR3. With 1 base removed from V and 7 bases from J, the gap between germline ends came to 10 bases. Germline V gives CDR1 KGHSH, CDR2 LQKENI. CDR3 residues: CASSPQGEGEAFF. The CDR3 nucleotides read TGTGCCAGCTCACCACAGGGGGAAGGTGAAGCTTTCTTT.

V is TRBV5-1 and J is TRBJ2-6; no firm D call. V was clipped by 0 bases and J by 0 bases, with 10 bases between them. CDR3 size: 17 residues. The V gene's germline CDR1 is SGHRS and CDR2 YFSETQ. CDR3 amino acids: CASSLVSSSSGANVLTF. The CDR3 nucleotides are TGCGCCAGCAGCTTGGTCTCAAGTTCCTCTGGGGCCAACGTCCTGACTTTC.

The rearrangement uses TRBV30 and TRBJ1-4; possible D gene TRBD1, 5 bases. Germline values: CDR1 GTSNPN, CDR2 SVGIG (reference sequence). V lost 4 bases, J lost 8 bases, and 17 bases lay in between. This CDR3 is 14 amino acids long. The CDR3 DNA reads as TGTGCCTGGAACCGACCCGACGGGACCGAAAAACTGTTTTTT. Translation: CAWNRPDGTEKLFF.

The chain has TRBV18 and TRBJ2-3; TRBD2 might be the D (5 bases). The CDR3 runs 15 residues. Germline CDR1 and CDR2: KGHSH and LQKENI. V lost 3 bases, J lost 0 bases, and 10 bases lay in between. The CDR3 DNA sequence: TGTGCCAGCTCACCGGGAGCGCTGAGCACAGATACGCAGTATTTT. Translation: CASSPGALSTDTQYF.

The chain carries TRBV6-1 and TRBJ1-5; the D is unclear. The CDR3 runs 13 residues. Germline CDR1 is MNHNS and CDR2 is SASEGT. V lost 4 bases and J lost 7, with 11 bases in between. The CDR3 protein is CASSGTSPQPQHF. The CDR3 DNA is TGTGCCAGCAGTGGGACGTCCCCCCAGCCCCAGCATTTT.

As regards this clone: In the same sample, other DNA sequences code for this CDR3. This rearrangement joins TRBV10-3 to TRBJ2-7; D may correspond to TRBD1 or TRBD2 (5 bases each). Trimming took off 4 bases at V and 2 bases at J, with 9 bases between the two ends. Germline CDR1 and CDR2: ENHRY and SYGVKD. The CDR3 runs to 13 residues. Written as DNA, the CDR3 is TGTGCCATCAGTGCGGGGACGACCTACGAGCAGTACTTC. Protein sequence: CAISAGTTYEQYF.

The chain has TRBV9 and TRBJ2-5; D is perhaps TRBD1 or TRBD2 (6 bases each). Trimming cost V 0 bases and J 5 bases, with 14 bases left between them. Germline loops: CDR1 SGDLS, CDR2 YYNGEE. This CDR3 has 15 residues. The CDR3 DNA sequence: TGTGCCAGCAGCGTAGAAGGTAGGGGGGAGGAGACCCAGTACTTC. Translated: CASSVEGRGEETQYF.

This CDR3 is CASSPSDRVLYEQYF. The CDR3 nucleotides read TGCGCCAGCAGCCCTTCGGACAGGGTTTTGTATGAGCAGTACTTC. V is TRBV4-3 and J is TRBJ2-7; 8 bases align to TRBD1. J gave up 7 bases and V 4 bases, and 12 bases lay outside the gene matches. Germline V gene data show CDR1 as LGHNA and CDR2 as YSLEER. The length of the CDR3 is 15 residues.

Note on this clone: Other DNA sequences of this sample code for an identical CDR3. The chain has TRBV10-3 and TRBJ2-5; no firm D call. The V gene's germline CDR1 is ENHRY and CDR2 SYGVKD. Deletions cut 8 bases from V and 4 bases from J, with 8 bases between. This CDR3 region has 11 residues. The CDR3 DNA sequence: TGTGCCATCTCCGGTGGAGAGACCCAGTACTTC. Its translation is CAISGGETQYF.

This rearrangement joins TRBV10-2 to TRBJ1-2; TRBD1 is a possible D gene (5 bases). With 10 bases removed from V and 4 bases from J, the gap between germline ends came to 16 bases. Germline assignment: CDR1 WSHSY and CDR2 SAAADI. CDR3 length equals 13 residues. The CDR3 nucleotides read TGCGCCATTACCCCGGGGGAGTCCTATGGCTACACCTTC. Translating it yields CAITPGESYGYTF.

This chain joins TRBV11-2 and TRBJ1-3; no firm D call. Germline V CDR1 and CDR2: SGHAT, FQNNGV. This CDR3 is built from 18 residues. The V gene lost 5 bases and the J gene lost 0 bases, with 20 bases spanning the gap. Written as DNA, the CDR3 is TGTGCCAGCAGCCCCAGCGAAATATTAAGGAGCTCTGGAAACACCATATATTTT. As protein: CASSPSEILRSSGNTIYF.

The chain combines TRBV19 with TRBJ1-2; 8 bases are a match to TRBD1. Germline trimming cut 9 bases from V and 8 bases from J; bases unmatched to any gene: 17. Germline V gene lookup returns CDR1 LNHDA and CDR2 SQIVND (reference sequence). This CDR3 has 15 amino acids. The CDR3 DNA is TGTGCCAGCAGGCCCAAGGGGCAGGGGGCTGTGGGCTACACCTTC. Its protein is CASRPKGQGAVGYTF.

The chain carries TRBV6-1 and TRBJ2-3, with D maybe TRBD2 (5 bases). The CDR3 totals 15 residues. Germline V lookup: CDR1 MNHNS, CDR2 SASEGT. V was cut by 1 base and J by 7 bases, with 15 bases left in between. The CDR3 loop reads CASSEGGPNPYTQYF. In DNA form, the CDR3 reads TGTGCCAGCAGTGAAGGCGGGCCAAATCCCTATACGCAGTATTTT.